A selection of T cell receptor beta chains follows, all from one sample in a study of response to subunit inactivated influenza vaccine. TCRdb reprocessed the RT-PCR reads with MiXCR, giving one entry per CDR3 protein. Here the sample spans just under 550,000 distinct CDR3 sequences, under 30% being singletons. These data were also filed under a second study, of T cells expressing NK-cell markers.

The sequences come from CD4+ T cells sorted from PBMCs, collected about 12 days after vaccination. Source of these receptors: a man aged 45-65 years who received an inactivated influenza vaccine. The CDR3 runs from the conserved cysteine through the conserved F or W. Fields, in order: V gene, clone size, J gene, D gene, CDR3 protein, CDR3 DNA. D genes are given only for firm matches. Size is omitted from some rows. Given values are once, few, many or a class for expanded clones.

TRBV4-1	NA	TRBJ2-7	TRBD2	CASSLRLAGGHTYEQYF	TGCGCCAGCAGCCTACGACTAGCGGGGGGGCACACTTACGAGCAGTACTTC
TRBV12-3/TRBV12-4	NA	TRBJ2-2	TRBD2	CASTKRLAGVSGELFF	TGTGCCAGCACCAAAAGACTAGCGGGAGTATCCGGGGAGCTGTTTTTT
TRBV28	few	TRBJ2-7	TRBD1	CASSLYTPRDRTLKQYF	TGTGCCAGCAGTTTATATACCCCTAGGGACAGGACCCTAAAGCAGTACTTC
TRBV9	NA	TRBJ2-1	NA	CASSVLPNSAEQFF	TGTGCCAGCAGCGTTTTGCCCAATAGCGCTGAGCAGTTCTTC
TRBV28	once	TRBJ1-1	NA	CAGRWTEAFF	TGTGCCGGAAGGTGGACTGAAGCTTTCTTT
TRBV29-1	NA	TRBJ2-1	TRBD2	CSVDDNEGLAGVEQFF	TGCAGCGTTGATGACAACGAGGGACTAGCGGGAGTTGAGCAGTTCTTC
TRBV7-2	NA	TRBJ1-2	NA	CASSLAPVRGLGYTF	TGTGCCAGCAGCTTAGCCCCCGTTCGGGGTCTCGGCTACACCTTC
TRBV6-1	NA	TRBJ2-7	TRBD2	CASSPKRHMGGTIYEQYF	TGTGCCAGCAGCCCAAAGCGGCATATGGGGGGGACTATCTACGAGCAGTACTTC
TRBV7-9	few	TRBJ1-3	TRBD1	CASSRGGRTAPNTIYF	TGTGCCAGCTCCAGGGGGGGGAGAACAGCGCCAAACACCATATATTTT
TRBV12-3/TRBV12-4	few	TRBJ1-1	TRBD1	CASIQTGMNTEAFF	TGTGCCAGCATCCAGACAGGGATGAACACTGAAGCTTTCTTT
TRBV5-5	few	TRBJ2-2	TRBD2	CASSLQLAGTGELFF	TGTGCCAGCAGCTTGCAACTAGCGGGCACCGGGGAGCTGTTTTTT
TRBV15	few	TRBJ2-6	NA	CATSRDSGANVLTF	TGTGCCACCAGCAGAGATTCAGGGGCCAACGTCCTGACTTTC
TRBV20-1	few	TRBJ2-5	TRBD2	CSATSGGEETQYF	TGCAGTGCCACTAGCGGGGGCGAAGAGACCCAGTACTTC
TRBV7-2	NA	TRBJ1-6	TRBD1	CASSTGQGAFSPLHF	TGTGCCAGCAGCACCGGACAGGGGGCATTTTCACCCCTCCACTTT
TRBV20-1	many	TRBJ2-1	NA	CSASSLRDREQFF	TGCAGTGCTAGTTCGCTGCGGGACCGGGAGCAGTTCTTC
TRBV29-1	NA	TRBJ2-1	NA	CSGGYNEQFF	TGCAGCGGGGGGTACAATGAGCAGTTCTTC
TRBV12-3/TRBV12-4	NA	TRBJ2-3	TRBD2	CASKLAGGRNTQYF	TGTGCCAGCAAATTAGCGGGGGGCCGGAATACGCAGTATTTT
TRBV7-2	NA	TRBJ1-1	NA	CASSEGNYGTEAFF	TGTGCCAGCAGTGAGGGTAATTATGGAACTGAAGCTTTCTTT
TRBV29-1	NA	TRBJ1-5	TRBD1	CSVQGARGQPQHF	TGCAGCGTGCAGGGGGCGAGGGGTCAGCCCCAGCATTTT
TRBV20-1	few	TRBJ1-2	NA	CSASAGAYGYTF	TGCAGTGCTAGTGCCGGGGCCTATGGCTACACCTTC